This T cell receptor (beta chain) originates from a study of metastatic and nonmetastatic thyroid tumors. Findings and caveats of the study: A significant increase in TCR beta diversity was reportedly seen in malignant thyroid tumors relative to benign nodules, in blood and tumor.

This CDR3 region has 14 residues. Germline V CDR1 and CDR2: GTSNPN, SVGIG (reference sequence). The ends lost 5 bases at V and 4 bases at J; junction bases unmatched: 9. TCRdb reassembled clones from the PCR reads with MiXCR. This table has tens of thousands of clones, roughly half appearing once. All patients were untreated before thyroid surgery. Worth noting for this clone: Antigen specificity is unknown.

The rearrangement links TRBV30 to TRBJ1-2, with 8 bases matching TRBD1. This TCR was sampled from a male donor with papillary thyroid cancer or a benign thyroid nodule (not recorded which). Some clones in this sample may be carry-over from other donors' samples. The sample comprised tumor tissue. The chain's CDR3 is CAWQTGGKSYGYTF. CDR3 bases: TGTGCCTGGCAAACAGGGGGGAAAAGCTATGGCTACACCTTC.